The entry below describes one T cell receptor beta chain. The sample belongs to a study of blood T cell repertoires in COVID-19. About the study: PBMCs, B-cell-depleted T cells, or T cells were the source of the cDNA or gDNA that made up the material.

The trim removed 7 bases at V and 2 bases at J, leaving 12 bases unmatched. Germline CDR1 reads LNHDA; CDR2 reads SQIVND (reference sequence). The CDR3 runs to 16 residues. In the authors' methods: Estimated nucleated cell counts came from reference gene primer amplification. Profiled with immunoSEQ multiplex PCR; TCRdb holds only in-frame clones, not every one. V and J calls and clone size are those listed in that table; D and trimming were worked out from the DNA. The profile shows over 120,000 clones, 81% of them singletons. The receptor was isolated from a human donor in a cohort sampled during active COVID-19. Sequencing input: peripheral blood. The chain is built from TRBV19 and TRBJ2-3, with TRBD2 matching over 7 bases. CDR3 coding DNA: TGTGCCAGTACGCTCGGTCAGCGGGGATCCACAGATACGCAGTATTTT. Translation gives CASTLGQRGSTDTQYF.